This record looks at one T cell receptor (beta chain) sequence and its context. Authors' analysis steps: The assay estimated nucleated cells by amplifying reference gene primers. Here immunoSEQ multiplex PCR was the method, and the copy in TCRdb shows in-frame clones only, minus some. The V and J calls and the clone size are those of that table, but D and trimming were determined from the DNA. The sample includes about 370,000 clones, around 89% of them seen just once. Germline CDR1 is SEHNR and CDR2 is FQNEAQ (reference sequence). CDR3 size: 13 residues. After removal of 3 bases from V and 6 bases from J, the junction contained 2 bases not matched to a gene. This sample was taken from a study of blood T cell repertoires in COVID-19. Across the whole study: Nucleic acid was either cDNA or gDNA, and it came from T cells, B-cell-depleted T cells, or PBMCs.

Enrolled through a virtual design, the participants were between 18 and 89 years of age and came from roughly 22 US areas. Cohort placement rested on clinical history that participants reported themselves. Sequencing used PBMCs or T cells enriched from blood (not recorded which). The receptor comes from a man between 18 and 35 years old who had recovered from COVID-19. V usage is TRBV7-9 and J usage is TRBJ1-2; TRBD1 aligns across 9 bases. The CDR3 DNA reads TGTGCCAGCAGCTTCACAGGGGGCCATGGCTACACCTTC. This encodes CASSFTGGHGYTF.